This is a list of T cell receptor beta chains from one sample in a study of OX40 agonist ivuxolimab in advanced cancers. The assay was immunoSEQ multiplex PCR, and TCRdb's table has in-frame clones only and misses some. The data show fewer than 120,000 clones, with roughly nine tenths seen just once and less than 0.3% held by the top ten. This specimen consisted of CD4+ or CD8+ T cells sorted from blood, obtained in a trial of the OX40 agonist ivuxolimab. The receptor source for this set is an adult with an advanced solid tumor such as melanoma, head and neck, liver or kidney cancer. The CDR3 runs from the conserved cysteine through the conserved F or W. A D gene is named only where the DNA matches it firmly. Not all rows give a size; the values are once, few, many and, for expanded clones, a class.

V	size	D	J	CDR3
TRBV6-6	-	-	TRBJ1-6	CATLTVNSPLHF
TRBV28	-	TRBD2	TRBJ2-1	CASSGGRRYNEQFF
TRBV25-1	-	-	TRBJ2-7	CASSELEGEGGIEQYF
TRBV6-1	-	-	TRBJ1-1	CASSEAGGNTEAFF
TRBV19	-	-	TRBJ2-7	CASSKSSGPLEQYF
TRBV7-2	-	-	TRBJ2-1	CASSPGGYNEQFF
TRBV6-1	-	-	TRBJ1-2	CASSLQGSNYGYTF
TRBV25-1	once	TRBD1	TRBJ2-7	CASRGQVRPEQYF
TRBV29-1	-	-	TRBJ2-2	CSVGDTHTGELFF
TRBV6-8	-	TRBD2	TRBJ2-2	CASTLPGPGLAGAGELFF
TRBV30	once	-	TRBJ2-6	CARGDTTGANVLTF
TRBV5-4	-	-	TRBJ2-3	CASTLIPSNLDTQYF
TRBV30	-	-	TRBJ1-2	CASGGPQGYGYTF
TRBV25-1	-	TRBD1	TRBJ1-1	CASSELGGGKGYTEAFF
TRBV29-1	-	TRBD1	TRBJ1-2	CSVVGDRGDNYDGYTF
TRBV6-5	once	TRBD1	TRBJ1-6	CASSRAGTDSPLHF
TRBV5-6	-	TRBD1	TRBJ2-1	CASSLWGQRSSYNEQFF
TRBV6-5	few	TRBD1	TRBJ1-2	CASSFTGEAGYGYTF
TRBV5-1	-	TRBD1	TRBJ1-5	CAIKDRKNQPQHF
TRBV2	-	-	TRBJ2-5	CASSAGQGQETQYF
TRBV28	-	-	TRBJ1-1	CASSSPGGTEAFF
TRBV18	once	-	TRBJ1-4	CASSHHPGQSNEKLFF
TRBV27	-	-	TRBJ1-5	CASRDTWGGSNQPQHF
TRBV6-6	-	-	TRBJ1-1	CASSPRQLNTEAFF
TRBV19	-	-	TRBJ2-1	CASSIDRQNNEQFF
TRBV9	-	-	TRBJ1-4	CASSAGREKLFF